This T cell receptor beta chain came from a study of cytomegalovirus exposure and HLA in healthy donors. On this clone: Its antigen remains unidentified.

Separate from the 666-subject first cohort was the roughly 130-subject validation cohort, to which the donors belonged. V lost 0 bases, J lost 4 bases, and 7 bases lay in between. This CDR3 has 13 amino acids. The germline V gene has CDR1 SGHDT and CDR2 YYEEEE. Study conclusions and caveats: Researchers reported that a few CMV-associated chains were confirmed in vitro as CMV antigen-specific. The study put some 150 TCR beta chains on its list as cytomegalovirus-associated. Reports showed the classifier diagnosing cytomegalovirus status with high specificity and sensitivity.

Sequenced by immunoSEQ multiplex PCR; TCRdb stores in-frame clones only, minus some. The table lists under 400,000 clones, roughly 88% of them singletons, with 0.83% in the top ten. The chain joins TRBV5-6 to TRBJ2-5; no clear D gene. The sequenced sample was PBMCs. This receptor was taken from a woman aged 18-30 years in good health and CMV-seronegative. The CDR3 sequence: CASSLAVPETQYF. CDR3 sequence (DNA): TGTGCCAGCAGCTTGGCCGTTCCAGAGACCCAGTACTTC.